A selection of T cell receptor beta chains follows, all from one sample in a study of cytomegalovirus exposure and HLA in healthy donors. Clones were sequenced by immunoSEQ multiplex PCR, and TCRdb holds only the in-frame ones, with some missing. The sample has some 120,000 clones; over 65% are singletons. The sequenced sample was PBMCs. The receptors here all came from a man aged 18 to 29 in good health and CMV-seropositive. Each CDR3 is given with its conserved first and last residue. Each record gives: D gene, J gene, V gene, CDR3 length, clone size, CDR3 DNA, CDR3 protein. The D gene is left open where the match is weak. A row's size may be missing; if present it is once, few, many or a size class.

NA	TRBJ2-7	TRBV4-2	14	NA	TGTGCCAGCAGCCAAGCCGGGGGGCCCTACGAGCAGTACTTC	CASSQAGGPYEQYF
NA	TRBJ2-7	TRBV2	14	NA	TGTGCCAGCAGTGCCCTAGCCTCATCCTACGAGCAGTACTTC	CASSALASSYEQYF
NA	TRBJ1-1	TRBV9	12	NA	TGTGCCAGCAGCGGCGGCGCGGGCGGAGCTTTCTTT	CASSGGAGGAFF
NA	TRBJ2-1	TRBV19	16	NA	TGTGCCAGTAGTATTCCTACGGGGGACTCCTACAATGAGCAGTTCTTC	CASSIPTGDSYNEQFF
NA	TRBJ2-7	TRBV7-8	11	NA	TGTGCCAGCAGCTTATTCAGCGAGCAGTACTTC	CASSLFSEQYF
TRBD1	TRBJ1-2	TRBV7-2	13	NA	TGTGCCAGCAGCTCCACAGGGGGATATGGCTACACCTTC	CASSSTGGYGYTF
NA	TRBJ1-5	TRBV28	14	NA	TGTGCCAGCAGTCCGGAACAGGGCCGTCAGCCCCAGCATTTT	CASSPEQGRQPQHF
NA	TRBJ2-5	TRBV5-4	16	few	TGTGCCAGCAGCTTGGGAGCCACAGGATTCCAAGAGACCCAGTACTTC	CASSLGATGFQETQYF
NA	TRBJ1-3	TRBV4-2	16	NA	TGTGCCAGCAGCCAAGATCCCGGTTACTCTGGAAACACCATATATTTT	CASSQDPGYSGNTIYF
NA	TRBJ1-1	TRBV30	13	NA	TGTGCCTGGAGTGGTGCACCGGGGACTGAAGCTTTCTTT	CAWSGAPGTEAFF
TRBD1	TRBJ2-5	TRBV6-6	15	NA	TGTGCCAGCTTGGTTACCGGGACAGCGCAAGAGACCCAGTACTTC	CASLVTGTAQETQYF
TRBD1	TRBJ1-1	TRBV29-1	13	NA	TGCAGCGTTGAAGGGAGGGGGCTAGATGAAGCTTTCTTT	CSVEGRGLDEAFF
TRBD1	TRBJ2-7	TRBV7-6	13	NA	TGTGCCAGCAGCGAGGGACAGGGAGGCGGGCAGTACTTC	CASSEGQGGGQYF
NA	TRBJ2-7	TRBV12-5	18	NA	TGTGCTAGTGTTAAGGGGGAGCGGGGCCCAGGGGTCATATACGAGCAGTACTTC	CASVKGERGPGVIYEQYF
TRBD1	TRBJ2-7	TRBV7-9	13	NA	TGTGCCAGCAGACCGGACAGGGCGGTCGAGCAGTACTTC	CASRPDRAVEQYF
TRBD1	TRBJ2-1	TRBV6-5	14	NA	TGTGCCAGCACTCCGGGACAGGCCTACAATGAGCAGTTCTTC	CASTPGQAYNEQFF
TRBD2	TRBJ2-1	TRBV7-2	15	NA	TGTGCCAGCAGCTTAGGGGCTAGCGGATACAATGAGCAGTTCTTC	CASSLGASGYNEQFF
NA	TRBJ1-1	TRBV14	14	NA	TGTGCCAGCAGCCTAGTCGCTACGAGGACTGAAGCTTTCTTT	CASSLVATRTEAFF
NA	TRBJ2-5	TRBV6-1	14	NA	TGTGCCAGCAGTGAAGGCGGAGGGTGGAAGGGCCAGTACTTC	CASSEGGGWKGQYF
NA	TRBJ2-3	TRBV7-2	13	once	TGTGCCAGCAGCTGGGGGGGCGGGGATACGCAGTATTTT	CASSWGGGDTQYF
TRBD1	TRBJ2-7	TRBV11-2	14	NA	TGTGCCAGCAGCCCCAGGGACAGCTCCTACGAGCAGTACTTC	CASSPRDSSYEQYF